The T cell receptor beta chain under discussion was sequenced for a study of CD8+CD57+ T cells in acquired aplastic anemia (dated by TCRdb to 2016 to 2018). For the wider study: On average, sorted CD4+ and CD8+ cells yielded around 3.1 ug of extracted DNA, with a range of roughly 0.19 to 27.4 ug. Healthy donor samples averaged about 9.9 million reads for CD4+ and under 14 million for CD8+ cells.

In this study, sorted CD4+ and CD8+ T cells from the blood of healthy subjects and of severe aplastic anemia patients had their TCR repertoires deep-sequenced. Ficoll-Paque density gradient centrifugation was used to isolate peripheral blood mononuclear cells. CD4+ and CD8+ T cells were sorted by FACS or magnetic beads before DNA extraction. General study outcomes and caveats: Between patients and healthy controls, no significant difference in CD8+ Simpson's diversity was found (P=0.060). Roughly 30 CD8+ CDR3 sequences were shared between patients and controls but appeared highly expressed in patients and within their immunodominant clones.

V loses 3 bases of germline sequence and J loses 2 bases, and the interval between the two ends is 8 bases. From the cysteine up to the phenylalanine, the CDR3 has a length of 13 residues. Only the CDR3 DNA is retained, 39 bases long and in frame from the first base. The germline V gene yields SGHAT for CDR1 and FQNNGV for CDR2. This clonotype was seen ten or more times. The antigen this receptor binds is unknown. Within one base of it there is no much larger clone, and no base qualities were kept. TCR beta VDJ combination and CDR3 sequence profiling used genomic DNA as the template. An Illumina HiSeq 2000 was used for TCR repertoire sequencing. Turning to the authors' computational methods: TRBV/TRBJ rearrangement plots, CDR3 size and DJ length profiles, and Simpson's diversity index were used to assess repertoires. The immunodominant clone was defined as the most abundant DNA sequence in deep sequencing data. CDR3 amino acid sequences were screened for sharing across subjects and compared with published repertoires and the VDJdb database. TCRdb reanalyzed the raw reads on its own, using fastp at Q25 for trimming and MiXCR for clone calling, and kept in-frame beta chains. Rows with one shared CDR3 protein collapse into an entry with the most common genes and DNA. The V and J calls come from TCRdb's annotation, not from the publication. For this sample the table gives over 200,000 distinct CDR3 sequences, of which approximately 57% were detected only once. Together, the top ten hold about 29% of the sample.

The clonotype originates from a human donor in good health. The rearranged segments are TRBV11-2 and TRBJ2-7; the D gene is perhaps TRBD2, from 6 matching bases. Sequencing used sorted CD4+, CD8+, or CD8+CD57+ T cells (not recorded which) from PBMCs. At the DNA level, the sequence is TGTGCCAGCAGCTTGGGACTGACCTACGAGCAGTACTTC. The translation is CASSLGLTYEQYF.